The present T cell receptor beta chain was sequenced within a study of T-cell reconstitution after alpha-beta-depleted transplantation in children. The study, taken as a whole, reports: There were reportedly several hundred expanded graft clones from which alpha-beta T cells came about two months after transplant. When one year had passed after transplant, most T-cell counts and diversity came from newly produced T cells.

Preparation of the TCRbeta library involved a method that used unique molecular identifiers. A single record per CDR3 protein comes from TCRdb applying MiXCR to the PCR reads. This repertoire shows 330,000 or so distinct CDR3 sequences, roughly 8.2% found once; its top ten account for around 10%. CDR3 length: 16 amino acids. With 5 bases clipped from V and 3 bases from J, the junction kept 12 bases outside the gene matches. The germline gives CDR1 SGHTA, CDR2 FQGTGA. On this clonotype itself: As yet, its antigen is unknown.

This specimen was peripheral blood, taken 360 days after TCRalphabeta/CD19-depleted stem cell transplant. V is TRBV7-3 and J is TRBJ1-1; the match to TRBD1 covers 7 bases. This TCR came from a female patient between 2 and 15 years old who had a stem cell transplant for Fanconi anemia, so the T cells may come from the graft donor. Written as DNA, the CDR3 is TGTGCCAGCAGCGCCTCCGGGACAGTGCTGCACACTGAAGCTTTCTTT. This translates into CASSASGTVLHTEAFF.